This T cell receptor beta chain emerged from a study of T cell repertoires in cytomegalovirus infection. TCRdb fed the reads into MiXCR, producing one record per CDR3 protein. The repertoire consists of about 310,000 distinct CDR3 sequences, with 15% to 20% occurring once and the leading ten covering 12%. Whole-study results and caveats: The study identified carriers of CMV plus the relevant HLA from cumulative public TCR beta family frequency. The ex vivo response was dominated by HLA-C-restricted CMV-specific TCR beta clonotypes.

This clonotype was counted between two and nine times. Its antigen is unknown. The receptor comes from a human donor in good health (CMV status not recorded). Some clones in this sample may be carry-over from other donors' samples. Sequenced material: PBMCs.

CDR3 in DNA: TGTGCCAGCAGCCGTTCAACAGGGGGCGTCAGCTCCTACAATGAGCAGTTCTTC. It translates to CASSRSTGGVSSYNEQFF. This chain links TRBV3-1 with TRBJ2-1, with 9 bases lining up with TRBD1. Germline lookup yields CDR1 LGHDT and CDR2 YNNKEL (reference sequence). V lost 4 bases to trimming and J lost 0 bases; unmatched junction nucleotides: 10. This CDR3 spans 18 amino acids.